A single sample gave rise to the 29 T cell receptor beta chains below, sequenced in a study of blood T cell repertoires in COVID-19. The protocol was immunoSEQ multiplex PCR, while the TCRdb copy is restricted to in-frame clones and leaves out a portion. The sample has some 120,000 clones, 69% seen once. The sequencing input was peripheral blood. Every receptor here comes from a woman in her sixties or seventies with acute or convalescent COVID-19.

As DNA, the CDR3 is TGCAGTGCTAGAGCGGAACGGGAGTATTTT. Encoded protein: CSARAEREYF. V usage is TRBV20-1 and J usage is TRBJ2-3; the D is unclear. V was clipped by 1 base and J by 13 bases, with 9 bases between them. This CDR3 region has 10 residues. Germline assignment: CDR1 DFQATT and CDR2 SNEGSKA (reference sequence).

The rearrangement joins TRBV30 to TRBJ2-5; possible D gene TRBD2, 6 bases. The CDR3 is 13 residues long. Between the trimmed V and J ends, which lost 1 base and 2 bases, there was a span of 8 bases. Germline V CDR1 and CDR2: GTSNPN, SVGIG (reference sequence). The CDR3 nucleotides are TGTGCCTGGAGTGCGGGACTTCAAGAGACCCAGTACTTC. Protein: CAWSAGLQETQYF.

The gene calls are TRBV29-1 and TRBJ2-7; perhaps TRBD1 as D (5 bases). This CDR3 spans 12 amino acids. Per germline, CDR1 SQVTM and CDR2 ANQGSEA. The V gene lost 1 base and the J gene lost 7 bases, with 11 bases spanning the gap. The CDR3 spells CSVEAQGKEQYF. CDR3 nucleotides: TGCAGCGTTGAAGCGCAGGGTAAGGAGCAGTACTTC.

This clone has a handful of counts. V gene TRBV28 combines with J gene TRBJ2-3, with 7 bases matching TRBD2. The CDR3 spans 16 residues. J was trimmed by 3 bases and V by 5 bases; bases with no gene match: 11. Looked up from germline, CDR1 is MDHEN and CDR2 is SYDVKM. CDR3 protein: CASSHFDGTTTDTQYF. CDR3 bases: TGTGCCAGCAGTCACTTCGACGGGACTACTACAGATACGCAGTATTTT.

This chain joins TRBV6-5 and TRBJ1-1, with a possible D match to TRBD1 (5 bases). Trimming took 0 bases from V and 7 from J, leaving 12 bases between them. The CDR3 loop spans 14 amino acids. Germline-derived CDR1 and CDR2 are MNHEY and SVGAGI. The CDR3 reads CASSYSQVRFEAFF. DNA of the CDR3: TGTGCCAGCAGTTACTCACAGGTTCGGTTTGAAGCTTTCTTT.

This clone came up a few times. The chain employs TRBV27 and TRBJ1-2, with a weak D call TRBD1 (6 bases). This CDR3 has 15 amino acids. V shed 2 bases and J shed 2 bases, with 12 bases lying between them. Germline V gene data show CDR1 as MNHEY and CDR2 as SMNVEV (reference sequence). CDR3 sequence (DNA): TGTGCCAGCAGTTTAGCGTGGGGGCCCAACTATGGCTACACCTTC. Its translation: CASSLAWGPNYGYTF.

This clone is a singleton in its sample. V usage is TRBV5-5 and J usage is TRBJ1-1; no definite D call. Germline loops: CDR1 SGHKS, CDR2 YYEKEE (reference sequence). The V end lost 4 bases, the J end lost 8 bases, and 18 bases lay between the germline ends. There are 14 residues in the CDR3. The CDR3 is CASSPYTSGTEAFF. CDR3 DNA: TGTGCCAGCAGCCCGTACACCTCAGGAACGGAAGCTTTCTTT.

The gene calls are TRBV7-9 and TRBJ2-5; 7 nucleotides line up with TRBD1. After removal of 7 bases from V and 5 bases from J, the junction contained 13 bases not matched to a gene. The CDR3 spans 15 residues. Germline CDR1 reads SEHNR; CDR2 reads FQNEAQ (reference sequence). The CDR3, as DNA: TGTGCCAGCACCCGATCGCGAGGGGGCGGGGAGACCCAGTACTTC. Residues: CASTRSRGGGETQYF.

This clone was observed a handful of times. The chain recombines TRBV19 with TRBJ1-5; D remains unclear. Germline lookup yields CDR1 LNHDA and CDR2 SQIVND (reference sequence). Deletions cut 6 bases from V and 9 bases from J, with 9 bases between. The CDR3 runs to 11 residues. DNA of the CDR3: TGTGCCAGTAGCCACCCCGGGCCCCAGCATTTT. Protein: CASSHPGPQHF. Full variable domain (missing parts from reference TRBV19 and TRBJ1-5): DGGITQSPKYLFRKEGQNVTLSCEQNLNHDAMYWYRQDPGQGLRLIYYSQIVNDFQKGDIAEGYSVSREKKESFPLTVTSAQKNPTAFYLCASSHPGPQHFGDGTRLSIL.

This clone was seen ten or more times. V is TRBV19 and J is TRBJ2-3; TRBD2 matches 9 bases. The germline V gene has CDR1 LNHDA and CDR2 SQIVND (reference sequence). The CDR3 sequence is 18 residues long. V was pared by 4 bases and J by 2 bases, with 13 bases of the junction left unmatched. CDR3 region: CASSTSLTTGLATDTQYF. CDR3 DNA: TGTGCCAGTAGTACTAGCCTGACAACGGGACTAGCCACAGATACGCAGTATTTT.

This sequence joins TRBV12-5 and TRBJ1-1; D gene uncertain. This CDR3 contains 14 residues. Trimming took off 0 bases at V and 7 bases at J, with 12 bases between the two ends. Looked up from germline, CDR1 is LGHNT and CDR2 is FRNRAP. The DNA of the CDR3 is TGTGCTAGTGGTTTGGTACCGAGGGCAGTTGAAGCTTTCTTT. The encoded protein is CASGLVPRAVEAFF.

The V call is TRBV30, the J call TRBJ1-3; D perhaps matches TRBD1 (6 bases). The length of the CDR3 is 12 residues. V lost 4 bases, J lost 2 bases, and 6 bases lay in between. Germline V gene lookup returns CDR1 GTSNPN and CDR2 SVGIG (reference sequence). The CDR3, as DNA: TGTGCCTGGACAGGGGCTGGAAACACCATATATTTT. Translating it yields CAWTGAGNTIYF.

This clone was counted between two and nine times. This chain connects TRBV20-1 to TRBJ2-2; the D gene is possibly TRBD2 (5 bases). Trimming took 3 bases from V and 6 from J, leaving 14 bases between them. This CDR3 is 14 amino acids long. Germline-derived CDR1 and CDR2 are DFQATT and SNEGSKA (reference sequence). The CDR3 region has the DNA TGCAGTGCTAGTCATCCCAGTAGCGCCGGGGAGCTGTTTTTT. This gives the protein CSASHPSSAGELFF.

The rearrangement joins TRBV28 to TRBJ2-7, with a possible D match to TRBD2 (6 bases). Germline V gene sequence: CDR1 MDHEN, CDR2 SYDVKM. The CDR3 spans 14 residues. V lost 7 bases to trimming and J lost 3 bases, with 16 bases between them. CDR3 DNA sequence: TGTGCCAGCAAACCCACGGATAGCGGCTACGAGCAGTACTTC. Its protein is CASKPTDSGYEQYF.

This clone was detected once. CDR3 sequence (DNA): TGTGCCAGCAGCCAAGACGGTCTAGCGGGAAACTACGAGCAGTACTTC. This translates into CASSQDGLAGNYEQYF. The rearrangement links TRBV4-2 to TRBJ2-7; 9 bases align to TRBD2. The CDR3 runs to 16 residues. The junction had 6 bases not matched to a gene; V was cut back by 0 bases and J by 3 bases. CDR1 and CDR2 from the germline V gene are LGHNA and YNFKEQ.

The CDR3 coding sequence is TGTGCCATCACCTCGTCGCTGGCGGGGGGTGATGAGCAGTTCTTC. The encoded protein is CAITSSLAGGDEQFF. This chain links TRBV10-3 with TRBJ2-1; 8 bases fit TRBD2. Germline loops: CDR1 ENHRY, CDR2 SYGVKD. The CDR3 loop spans 15 amino acids. V shed 7 bases, J shed 8 bases, and the junction held 13 bases outside the gene matches.

The genes are TRBV6-6 and TRBJ1-2; D might be TRBD1 (5 bases). V lost 0 bases and J 4 bases, leaving 9 bases between the germline ends. CDR3 length: 14 amino acids. Per germline, CDR1 MNHNY and CDR2 SVGAGI (reference sequence). CDR3 in amino acids: CASSYSRGVYGYTF. The CDR3 DNA sequence: TGTGCCAGCAGTTACTCGCGGGGCGTCTATGGCTACACCTTC.

This chain links TRBV3-1 (or the pseudogene TRBV3-2) with TRBJ2-5; 12 nucleotides line up with TRBD1. V lost 5 bases, J lost 4 bases, and 5 bases stayed unmatched. The CDR3 spans 15 residues. Germline loops: CDR1 LGHDT, CDR2 YNNKEL (reference sequence). For the CDR3, the DNA is TGTGCCAGCAGCTCCGGGACAGGGGGCGCAGAGACCCAGTACTTC. As protein: CASSSGTGGAETQYF.

V gene TRBV6-2 or TRBV6-3 combines with J gene TRBJ2-3, with 7 bases aligning to TRBD2. The CDR3 covers 13 residues. CDR1 and CDR2 from the germline V gene are MNHEY and SVGEGT. J was trimmed by 7 bases and V by 5 bases; bases with no gene match: 6. As DNA, the CDR3 is TGTGCCAGCAGTAGCGGGACTCCCAATACGCAGTATTTT. Translating gives CASSSGTPNTQYF.

This chain uses TRBV12-5 with TRBJ2-4, with a tentative D call TRBD1 (7 bases). Germline loops: CDR1 LGHNT, CDR2 FRNRAP. CDR3 size: 15 residues. V was clipped by 7 bases and J by 4 bases, with 17 bases between them. The CDR3 coding sequence is TGTGCTAGTGCCATCCAGGGGGGCCCTAAAAACATTCAGTACTTC. Residues: CASAIQGGPKNIQYF.

The CDR3 DNA sequence: TGCGCCAGCAGCTTGGGAGGCTACTATGGCTACACCTTC. This codes for CASSLGGYYGYTF. The rearrangement links TRBV5-1 to TRBJ1-2, with unresolved D. Trimming took 0 bases from V and 3 from J, leaving 6 bases between them. Germline lookup yields CDR1 SGHRS and CDR2 YFSETQ. The CDR3 sequence is 13 residues long. Using reference TRBV5-1 and TRBJ1-2 for the parts outside the CDR3, the full variable domain is KAGVTQTPRYLIKTRGQQVTLSCSPISGHRSVSWYQQTPGQGLQFLFEYFSETQRNKGNFPGRFSGRQFSNSRSEMNVSTLELGDSALYLCASSLGGYYGYTFGSGTRLTVV.

This clone turned up a few times. The V call is TRBV18, the J call TRBJ2-3, with TRBD1 identical over 7 bases. J lost 0 bases, V lost 1 base, and 1 base had no gene match. The germline V gene has CDR1 KGHSH and CDR2 LQKENI. The CDR3 runs 15 residues. For the CDR3, the DNA is TGTGCCAGCTCACCACAACAGGGGAGCACAGATACGCAGTATTTT. Translated: CASSPQQGSTDTQYF.

The chain links TRBV9 to TRBJ2-3; D unclear. Germline CDR1 reads SGDLS; CDR2 reads YYNGEE. This CDR3 region has 14 residues. The V and J ends lost 4 bases and 0 bases respectively, with 9 bases between them. In DNA, the CDR3 is TGTGCCAGCAGCCCTTACTTTAGCACAGATACGCAGTATTTT. Its translation: CASSPYFSTDTQYF.

The J gene is TRBJ1-5, the V gene TRBV28; 7 positions match TRBD1. CDR3 length: 14 amino acids. V lost 4 bases and J lost 4; bases outside the gene matches: 4. Germline-derived CDR1 and CDR2 are MDHEN and SYDVKM. The chain's CDR3 is CASSSTGANQPQHF. CDR3 coding DNA: TGTGCCAGCAGTTCCACAGGGGCGAATCAGCCCCAGCATTTT.

The CDR3 DNA reads as TGTGCCATCAGTGGGTGGTCTAGCGGGAGGGTGTACGAGCAGTACTTC. This sequence encodes CAISGWSSGRVYEQYF. The chain recombines TRBV10-3 with TRBJ2-7; 12 positions match TRBD2. Losses at the gene ends were 4 bases for V and 4 bases for J; bases not matched to a gene: 8. Per germline, CDR1 ENHRY and CDR2 SYGVKD. The CDR3 is made up of 16 amino acids.

This clone was picked up a small number of times. The chain joins TRBV6-6 to TRBJ1-3, with 8 bases identical to TRBD1. V lost 8 bases, J lost 4 bases, and 13 bases stayed unmatched. Germline assignment: CDR1 MNHNY and CDR2 SVGAGI (reference sequence). This CDR3 contains 16 residues. This CDR3 is CASQNSQGAGGNTIYF. The CDR3 region has the DNA TGTGCCAGCCAGAATTCTCAGGGGGCGGGAGGAAACACCATATATTTT.

J is TRBJ1-4 and V is TRBV30; the D is unclear. Trimming left V 1 base short and J 7 bases short, with 16 bases between. This CDR3 contains 15 residues. Germline CDR1 is GTSNPN and CDR2 is SVGIG (reference sequence). The CDR3 DNA is TGTGCCTGGAGTGGGCGCCCTTTCGGAGGTGAAAAACTGTTTTTT. This translates into CAWSGRPFGGEKLFF.

The chain has TRBV5-4 and TRBJ1-2, with no clear D. This CDR3 comprises 13 residues. The germline CDR1 and CDR2 sequences are SGHNT and YYREEE (reference sequence). With 4 bases removed from V and 4 bases from J, the gap between germline ends came to 11 bases. Here the CDR3 reads CASSPSLVYGYTF. CDR3 sequence (DNA): TGTGCCAGCAGCCCCTCGTTAGTCTATGGCTACACCTTC.

The rearrangement links TRBV30 to TRBJ2-7, with a weak D call TRBD2 (5 bases). V lost 4 bases and J 0 bases, leaving 13 bases between the germline ends. The CDR3 contains 14 residues. Germline CDR1 and CDR2: GTSNPN and SVGIG (reference sequence). The CDR3 DNA reads as TGTGCCTGGAATGGAGAGGGAAGCTCCTACGAGCAGTACTTC. Translating gives CAWNGEGSSYEQYF.